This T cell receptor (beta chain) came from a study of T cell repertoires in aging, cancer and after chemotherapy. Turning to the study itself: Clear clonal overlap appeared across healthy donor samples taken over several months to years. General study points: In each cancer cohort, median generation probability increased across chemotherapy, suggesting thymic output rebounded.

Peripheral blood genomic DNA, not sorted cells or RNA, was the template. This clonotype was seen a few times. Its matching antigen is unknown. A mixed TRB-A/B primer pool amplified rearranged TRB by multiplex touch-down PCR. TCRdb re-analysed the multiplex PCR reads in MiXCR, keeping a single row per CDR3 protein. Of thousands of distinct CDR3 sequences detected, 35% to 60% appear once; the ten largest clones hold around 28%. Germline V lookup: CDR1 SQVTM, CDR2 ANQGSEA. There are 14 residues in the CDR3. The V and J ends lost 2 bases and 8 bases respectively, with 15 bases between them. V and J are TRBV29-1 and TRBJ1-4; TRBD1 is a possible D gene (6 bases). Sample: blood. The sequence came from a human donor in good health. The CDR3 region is CSVELGRGREKLFF. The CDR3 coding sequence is TGCAGCGTTGAATTGGGCAGGGGTCGCGAAAAACTGTTTTTT.